One and the same sample provided the 26 T cell receptor beta chains below, sequenced in a study of beta chain features in type 1 diabetes. Every isolated RNA sample was fully reverse transcribed, so sequencing captured expressed TCRB transcripts. Sequencing was performed with immunoSEQ multiplex PCR; in TCRdb, only in-frame clones are kept and a portion is missing. The sample has under 150,000 clones; about 7% are singletons. Sequencing was carried out using central memory CD4+ T cells from blood. The receptors were gathered from a woman aged 25 to 39 in good health.

The chain couples TRBV5-8 to TRBJ2-1, with 7 positions matching TRBD2. Trimming removed 5 bases from V and 3 bases from J; junction bases left unmatched: 8. CDR1 and CDR2 (germline): SGHTS, YDEGEE. The CDR3 has 15 residues. CDR3 in amino acids: CASRARGTNYNEQFF. CDR3 bases: TGTGCCAGCAGAGCCCGAGGGACTAACTACAATGAGCAGTTCTTC.

The chain employs TRBV2 and TRBJ2-5; the match to TRBD2 covers 10 bases. J lost 5 bases, V lost 1 base, and 4 bases had no gene match. This CDR3 spans 15 amino acids. Germline CDR1 SNHLY, CDR2 FYNNEI. This CDR3 reads CASSEVGTSVETQYF. CDR3 coding DNA: TGTGCCAGCAGTGAAGTTGGGACTAGCGTTGAGACCCAGTACTTC.

This clone was observed many times. J is TRBJ2-3 and V is TRBV11-2, with 9 bases matching TRBD2. From germline, CDR1 is SGHAT and CDR2 FQNNGV. The CDR3 length is 15 residues. Trimming removed 3 bases from V and 6 bases from J; junction bases left unmatched: 7. CDR3 DNA: TGTGCCAGCAGCTTGAGTCTAGCGGGACGGGATACGCAGTATTTT. It is translated as CASSLSLAGRDTQYF. The full variable domain, with the rest looked up from reference TRBV11-2 and TRBJ2-3, is EAGVAQSPRYKIIEKRQSVAFWCNPISGHATLYWYQQILGQGPKLLIQFQNNGVVDDSQLPKDRFSAERLKGVDSTLKIQPAKLEDSAVYLCASSLSLAGRDTQYFGPGTRLTVL.

This clone was seen only a few times. The rearrangement links TRBV4-3 to TRBJ2-3; TRBD2 agrees at 7 bases. The CDR3 contains 17 residues. Germline CDR1 is LGHNA and CDR2 is YSLEER. V lost 0 bases and J lost 3; bases outside the gene matches: 9. The CDR3, as DNA: TGCGCCAGCAGCCAAGATCTTATGGTTAGCGGGACAGATACGCAGTATTTT. Residues: CASSQDLMVSGTDTQYF.

This clone appeared a few times. The chain recombines TRBV30 with TRBJ1-2, with D possibly matching TRBD1 (5 bases). Looked up from germline, CDR1 is GTSNPN and CDR2 is SVGIG (reference sequence). The CDR3 has 13 amino acids. CDR3 nucleotide sequence: TGTGCTGCCGGGACTCTTGGGGACTATGGCTACACCTTC. It encodes CAAGTLGDYGYTF.

This sequence joins TRBV28 and TRBJ1-3; 8 nucleotides match TRBD1. CDR3 size: 16 residues. V trimming: 7 bases; J trimming: 0 bases; junction bases outside the gene matches: 8. Per germline, CDR1 MDHEN and CDR2 SYDVKM. CDR3 protein: CASTTEGQGSGNTIYF. The CDR3 DNA reads TGTGCCAGCACCACTGAAGGACAGGGCTCTGGAAACACCATATATTTT.

V is TRBV2 and J is TRBJ1-2; D call uncertain. This CDR3 region has 14 residues. V dropped 2 bases and J dropped 4 bases, with 11 bases sitting between them. The germline gives CDR1 SNHLY, CDR2 FYNNEI. The CDR3 DNA reads TGTGCCAGCAGTGAATTCCCGGGAACCTATGGCTACACCTTC. This translates into CASSEFPGTYGYTF.

The rearrangement uses TRBV6-1 and TRBJ1-2; maybe TRBD1 (6 bases). Germline CDR1 is MNHNS and CDR2 is SASEGT. CDR3 length equals 15 residues. V dropped 8 bases and J dropped 0 bases, with 16 bases sitting between them. The CDR3 DNA follows: TGTGCCAGCGTGGTCCAACAGGGAGCTAACTATGGCTACACCTTC. Residues: CASVVQQGANYGYTF.

The rearrangement joins TRBV6-5 to TRBJ1-2; 7 bases align to TRBD1. There are 13 residues in the CDR3. CDR1 and CDR2 (germline): MNHEY, SVGAGI. V lost 5 bases to trimming and J lost 4 bases; unmatched junction nucleotides: 4. CDR3: CASSDGTVYGYTF. The CDR3 DNA reads TGTGCCAGCAGTGACGGGACAGTCTATGGCTACACCTTC.

The chain is built from TRBV7-8 and TRBJ2-1; D call uncertain. CDR1 is SGHVS and CDR2 is FQNEAQ in the germline V gene. This CDR3 spans 11 amino acids. Trimming removed 2 bases at V and 9 bases at J, with 5 bases between. The CDR3 region has the DNA TGTGCCAGCAGCTTAACGGGTGAGCAGTTCTTC. Translated, it gives CASSLTGEQFF. Supplemented by reference TRBV7-8 and TRBJ2-1, the full variable domain reads GAGVSQSPRYKVAKRGQDVALRCDPISGHVSLFWYQQALGQGPEFLTYFQNEAQLDKSGLPSDRFFAERPEGSVSTLKIQRTQQEDSAVYLCASSLTGEQFFGPGTRLTVL.

In this sample, this clone turned up a few times. This chain uses TRBV6-6 with TRBJ1-2; 7 bases are a match to TRBD1. The trim removed 2 bases at V and 8 bases at J, leaving 5 bases unmatched. The CDR3 spans 13 residues. Germline V gene sequence: CDR1 MNHNY, CDR2 SVGAGI (reference sequence). The DNA for the CDR3 is TGTGCCAGCAGTTACAAGGGGGCGGACGGCTACACCTTC. Its translation is CASSYKGADGYTF.

This clone was counted ten times or more. This chain's CDR3 is CSVKSGRNEQFF. CDR3 bases: TGCAGCGTTAAAAGCGGTAGGAATGAGCAGTTCTTC. The chain carries TRBV29-1 and TRBJ2-1; TRBD2 might be the D (5 bases). Trimming took off 5 bases at V and 7 bases at J, with 12 bases between the two ends. This CDR3 contains 12 residues. Germline loops: CDR1 SQVTM, CDR2 ANQGSEA.

This clone was picked up a small number of times. CDR3 coding DNA: TGTGCCAGCAGTTACAGGACTAGCGGGAGAGGTGAGCAGTTCTTC. Protein: CASSYRTSGRGEQFF. The chain has TRBV6-5 and TRBJ2-1, with 13 bases identical to TRBD2. The CDR3 sequence is 15 residues long. Germline CDR1 MNHEY, CDR2 SVGAGI. Unmatched junction bases numbered 4, after V lost 2 bases and J lost 9 bases.

The chain couples TRBV4-2 to TRBJ1-2; the D gene is possibly TRBD1 (5 bases). In germline, CDR1 is LGHNA, CDR2 YNFKEQ. V shed 0 bases and J shed 4 bases, with 12 bases lying between them. This CDR3 has 15 amino acids. CDR3 in amino acids: CASSQEVQGIYGYTF. Here the CDR3 DNA reads TGTGCCAGCAGCCAAGAGGTCCAGGGCATCTATGGCTACACCTTC.

This chain joins TRBV27 and TRBJ2-3, with D hard to call. The germline V gene encodes CDR1 MNHEY and CDR2 SMNVEV (reference sequence). Deletions cut 6 bases from V and 3 bases from J, with 16 bases between. The CDR3 sequence is 15 residues long. CDR3 region: CASRSLVTRTDTQYF. The CDR3 DNA follows: TGTGCCAGCAGATCACTCGTTACCCGGACAGATACGCAGTATTTT.

This clone was seen many times. This chain uses TRBV23-1 with TRBJ2-2, with 7 bases identical to TRBD1. TRBV23-1 is an ORF; its function is uncertain. Losses at the gene ends were 2 bases for V and 14 bases for J; bases not matched to a gene: 5. This CDR3 is built from 12 residues. In DNA form, the CDR3 reads TGCGCCAGCAGTCAAGAGAGGACAGGACTGTTTTTT. Translated: CASSQERTGLFF.

The chain has TRBV7-2 and TRBJ2-2; TRBD1 might be the D (5 bases). The ends were cut back, 6 bases at V and 7 bases at J, with 15 bases in the middle. The germline V gene encodes CDR1 SGHTA and CDR2 FQGNSA. The CDR3 extends over 14 amino acids. The CDR3 DNA is TGTGCCAGCAGTGCCGTGGGGCCGGGCGGGGAGCTGTTTTTT. This encodes CASSAVGPGGELFF. The full variable domain, completed using reference TRBV7-2 and TRBJ2-2, is GAGVSQSPSNKVTEKGKDVELRCDPISGHTALYWYRQSLGQGLEFLIYFQGNSAPDKSGLPSDRFSAERTGGSVSTLTIQRTQQEDSAVYLCASSAVGPGGELFFGEGSRLTVL.

This chain links TRBV9 with TRBJ2-5, with 11 bases aligning to TRBD2. From germline, CDR1 is SGDLS and CDR2 YYNGEE. This CDR3 is 17 amino acids long. Trimming cost V 4 bases and J 2 bases; bases outside gene matches: 10. CDR3 coding DNA: TGTGCCAGCAGCCCCGTAAGGACTAGCGGGCCGCAAGAGACCCAGTACTTC. Protein: CASSPVRTSGPQETQYF.

V is TRBV5-6 and J is TRBJ1-2; the D gene is possibly TRBD1 (6 bases). The CDR3 runs to 16 residues. V was cut by 3 bases and J by 4 bases, with 19 bases left in between. Germline V gene sequence: CDR1 SGHDT, CDR2 YYEEEE. DNA for the CDR3: TGTGCCAGCAGCTCCCTCACAGGGTTGGAGGCCTATGGCTACACCTTC. Amino acids: CASSSLTGLEAYGYTF.

This clone has at least ten counts. The rearrangement links TRBV7-2 to TRBJ2-5; TRBD2 aligns across 8 bases. The CDR3 sequence is 15 residues long. The J segment lost 5 bases and the V segment lost 3 bases, leaving 8 bases of the junction unmatched. Germline values: CDR1 SGHTA, CDR2 FQGNSA. This CDR3 reads CASSLRGTSWETQYF. The DNA for the CDR3 is TGTGCCAGCAGCTTGCGTGGGACTAGTTGGGAGACCCAGTACTTC.

This clone was recorded a few times. Written as DNA, the CDR3 is TGTGCCTGGGGAGTAATCAGGGGAGAGACCCAGTACTTC. This translates into CAWGVIRGETQYF. The gene calls are TRBV30 and TRBJ2-5; D may be TRBD1 (6 bases). The germline V and J ends were trimmed by 5 bases and 4 bases, with 14 bases remaining between them. The CDR3 has 13 residues. Germline V gene data show CDR1 as GTSNPN and CDR2 as SVGIG (reference sequence).

The chain combines TRBV2 with TRBJ2-1; 10 bases line up with TRBD2. The ends lost 5 bases at V and 8 bases at J; junction bases unmatched: 9. CDR1 and CDR2 (germline): SNHLY, FYNNEI. This CDR3 is 15 amino acids long. Here the CDR3 DNA reads TGTGCCAGCAGTTACAATAGCGGGAGGTCGGATGAGCAGTTCTTC. It specifies CASSYNSGRSDEQFF. Together with reference TRBV2 and TRBJ2-1, the CDR3 gives the full variable domain: EPEVTQTPSHQVTQMGQEVILRCVPISNHLYFYWYRQILGQKVEFLVSFYNNEISEKSEIFDDQFSVERPDGSNFTLKIRSTKLEDSAMYFCASSYNSGRSDEQFFGPGTRLTVL.

The sample holds many counts of this clone. This chain uses TRBV29-1 with TRBJ2-7; TRBD2 matches at 12 bases. Trimming removed 4 bases from V and 6 bases from J; junction bases left unmatched: 4. CDR1 is SQVTM and CDR2 is ANQGSEA in the germline V gene. The length of the CDR3 is 13 residues. CDR3 in amino acids: CSVGRLAGVEQYF. As DNA, the CDR3 is TGCAGCGTTGGGAGACTAGCGGGAGTCGAGCAGTACTTC.

There are a few counts of this clone. V and J are TRBV29-1 and TRBJ2-3; D perhaps matches TRBD2 (6 bases). CDR1 and CDR2 (germline): SQVTM, ANQGSEA. The V gene lost 6 bases and the J gene lost 0 bases, with 13 bases spanning the gap. The CDR3 is 14 amino acids. Here the CDR3 DNA reads TGCAGCGTCGGACGGGGGTCTAGCACAGATACGCAGTATTTT. It codes for CSVGRGSSTDTQYF.

The rearrangement joins TRBV7-6 to TRBJ2-2; 8 bases match TRBD1. The V gene end was trimmed by 6 bases and the J gene end by 1 base; junction bases not matched to a gene: 4. This CDR3 region has 15 residues. Germline CDR1 is SGHVS and CDR2 is FNYEAQ. CDR3 residues: CASSRDRRNTGELFF. CDR3 nucleotides: TGTGCCAGCAGTCGGGACAGGCGGAACACCGGGGAGCTGTTTTTT.

This sequence joins TRBV7-2 and TRBJ2-7, with TRBD1 matching over 9 bases. This CDR3 spans 16 amino acids. Per germline, CDR1 SGHTA and CDR2 FQGNSA. V dropped 1 base and J dropped 3; count of bases not matched to a gene: 7. Here the CDR3 reads CASSLEFGTGIYEQYF. The CDR3, as DNA: TGTGCCAGCAGCTTAGAGTTCGGGACAGGGATCTACGAGCAGTACTTC. Full variable domain (rest looked up from reference TRBV7-2 and TRBJ2-7): GAGVSQSPSNKVTEKGKDVELRCDPISGHTALYWYRQSLGQGLEFLIYFQGNSAPDKSGLPSDRFSAERTGGSVSTLTIQRTQQEDSAVYLCASSLEFGTGIYEQYFGPGTRLTVT.